This TCR beta chain comes out of a study of T-cell reconstitution after alpha-beta-depleted transplantation in children. The germline CDR1 and CDR2 sequences are LNHNV and YYDKDF (reference sequence). J gave up 7 bases and V 6 bases, and 0 bases lay outside the gene matches. This CDR3 has 10 amino acids. The table lists this clonotype with a few counts. Unique molecular identifiers were built into the TCRbeta library. TCRdb reprocessed the PCR reads via MiXCR and lists one record per CDR3 protein. The sample shows approximately 590,000 distinct CDR3 sequences, about 10% of them seen only once. Sequences were derived from PBMCs from the stem cell graft donor, sampled from the stem cell graft. The TCR originated in a human donor who donated a stem cell graft to a child with acute myeloid leukemia. The chain links TRBV15 to TRBJ2-7; 7 bases map to TRBD2. The CDR3 is CATRGGEQYF. The CDR3 region has the DNA TGTGCCACCAGGGGGGGGGAGCAGTACTTC.